The present entry profiles one TCR beta chain with its context. The primer mix had 60 Vbeta and 13 Jbeta primers. Sequenced by immunoSEQ multiplex PCR; TCRdb stores in-frame clones only, minus some. This table holds about 130,000 clones, around four fifths found once. This entry comes from a study of cytomegalovirus exposure and HLA in healthy donors. V gave up 4 bases and J gave up 6 bases; unmatched junction bases: 3. Germline V gives CDR1 SEHNR, CDR2 FQNEAQ (reference sequence). The length of the CDR3 is 14 residues. The TCR sequence derives from a middle-aged woman in good health and CMV-seropositive. The J gene is TRBJ1-6, the V gene TRBV7-9; 7 bases fit TRBD1. Sequenced material: PBMCs. This CDR3 is CASSSRDSNSPLHF. DNA for the CDR3: TGTGCCAGCAGCTCCCGGGACAGTAATTCACCCCTCCACTTT.